These 22 T cell receptor beta chains came from one sample sequenced in a study of human T cells and chemical hapten exposure. Each CDR3 protein is one row after TCRdb ran MiXCR on the RACE reads. The table includes 70,000 to 75,000 distinct CDR3 sequences, around a third detected once. As for time point: patch test 1, 2 weeks after DPC sensitization. Sample treatment: therapeutic diphenylcyclopropenone sensitization with weekly scalp DPC. The sample here was whole blood, taken in connection with sensitization to the hapten diphenylcyclopropenone (DPC). These receptors originate from a man aged 40-49 years with alopecia areata. Some clones in this sample may be carry-over from other donors' samples.

This clonotype was seen many times. The chain links TRBV15 to TRBJ1-5, with D perhaps matching TRBD1 (6 bases). V was trimmed by 8 bases and J by 6 bases, leaving 17 bases between them. Per germline, CDR1 LNHNV and CDR2 YYDKDF (reference sequence). This CDR3 contains 14 residues. CDR3 region: CATGKAGATQPQHF. CDR3 bases: TGTGCCACCGGAAAAGCGGGGGCGACTCAGCCCCAGCATTTT.

The V gene is TRBV20-1, the J gene TRBJ2-3; the D gene is possibly TRBD2 (5 bases). Germline values: CDR1 DFQATT, CDR2 SNEGSKA (reference sequence). Trimming removed 3 bases from V and 0 bases from J, with 10 bases in between. There are 14 residues in the CDR3. As DNA, the CDR3 is TGCAGTGCTAGCGTGAGCGGTAGCACAGATACGCAGTATTTT. Protein product: CSASVSGSTDTQYF.

The J gene is TRBJ2-5, the V gene TRBV20-1, with D possibly being TRBD1 (6 bases). Trimming shortened V by 3 bases and J by 4 bases, and 9 bases separated the two germline ends. There are 12 residues in the CDR3. Germline V CDR1 and CDR2: DFQATT, SNEGSKA (reference sequence). CDR3 bases: TGCAGTGCTAGGTCAGGGGTAGAGACCCAGTACTTC. Its protein is CSARSGVETQYF.

This clonotype was detected only a few times. The chain joins TRBV6-5 to TRBJ1-2; D call uncertain. Looked up from germline, CDR1 is MNHEY and CDR2 is SVGAGI. Trimming cost V 8 bases and J 0 bases, with 13 bases left between them. The CDR3 consists of 14 residues. CDR3 in DNA: TGTGCCAGCGGACCGTCTGGAGCTAACTATGGCTACACCTTC. Translating gives CASGPSGANYGYTF.

Only a few counts were recorded for this clonotype. The chain joins TRBV7-9 to TRBJ2-5, with D perhaps matching TRBD1 (6 bases). CDR1 and CDR2 from the germline V gene are SEHNR and FQNEAQ (reference sequence). Trimming took 5 bases from V and 3 from J, leaving 13 bases between them. This CDR3 is 14 amino acids long. The DNA for the CDR3 is TGTGCCAGCAGCCCAGGACAGTATGAAGAGACCCAGTACTTC. This encodes CASSPGQYEETQYF.

The V call is TRBV5-1, the J call TRBJ2-7; either TRBD1 or TRBD2 may fit D (6 bases each). Germline loops: CDR1 SGHRS, CDR2 YFSETQ. The CDR3 consists of 12 residues. The ends were cut back, 0 bases at V and 9 bases at J, with 10 bases in the middle. Here the CDR3 DNA reads TGCGCCAGCAGCTTGGAGGGGGGCCGGCAGTACTTC. This translates into CASSLEGGRQYF.

The rearrangement uses TRBV12-3 or TRBV12-4 and TRBJ1-6, with a weak D call TRBD1 (6 bases). Trimming shortened V by 5 bases and J by 10 bases, and 15 bases separated the two germline ends. This CDR3 is 14 amino acids long. CDR3 in DNA: TGTGCCAGCAGTCGAACAGGGAGCGGGTCACCCCTCCACTTT. Amino acid sequence: CASSRTGSGSPLHF.

This rearrangement joins TRBV7-9 to TRBJ2-4; D might be TRBD1 (6 bases). The CDR3 is 14 amino acids. The germline V gene encodes CDR1 SEHNR and CDR2 FQNEAQ (reference sequence). The germline V and J ends were trimmed by 4 bases and 8 bases, with 15 bases remaining between them. The CDR3 spells CASSSSWGRDIQYF. The CDR3 region has the DNA TGTGCCAGCAGCTCCTCCTGGGGGCGGGACATTCAGTACTTC.

For the CDR3, the DNA is TGTGCCAGCAGACCGGGACAGTCCTACAATGAGCAGTTCTTC. Its translation: CASRPGQSYNEQFF. The V gene is TRBV2, the J gene TRBJ2-1, with 7 nucleotides matching TRBD1. V was clipped by 6 bases and J by 1 base; unmatched bases: 3. Germline-derived CDR1 and CDR2 are SNHLY and FYNNEI. The CDR3 totals 14 residues.

In its sample, this clonotype was seen many times. The chain joins TRBV27 to TRBJ2-3; D might be TRBD2 (6 bases). The germline CDR1 and CDR2 sequences are MNHEY and SMNVEV (reference sequence). There are 15 residues in the CDR3. The ends were cut back, 2 bases at V and 1 base at J, with 10 bases in the middle. The CDR3 region has the DNA TGTGCCAGCAGTTTAGGGGTAGCGGGCACAGATACGCAGTATTTT. Translating it yields CASSLGVAGTDTQYF.

This clonotype was observed a handful of times. The V and J genes are TRBV6-6 and TRBJ1-1; D ambiguous. V lost 6 bases and J lost 5, with 19 bases in between. CDR1 is MNHNY and CDR2 is SVGAGI in the germline V gene (reference sequence). This CDR3 comprises 15 residues. The CDR3 region is CASSRVNAGRTEAFF. CDR3 sequence (DNA): TGTGCCAGCAGCCGTGTGAACGCGGGTAGGACTGAAGCTTTCTTT.

This clonotype was detected many times. The gene calls are TRBV10-3 and TRBJ2-1; D gene unclear. CDR1 is ENHRY and CDR2 is SYGVKD in the germline V gene. The CDR3 sequence is 12 residues long. The ends were cut back, 2 bases at V and 9 bases at J, with 8 bases in the middle. CDR3 in DNA: TGTGCCATCAGTGAGGGGGTTCGTGAGCAGTTCTTC. This sequence encodes CAISEGVREQFF.

The gene calls are TRBV7-9 and TRBJ2-7; 9 positions match TRBD2. CDR1 SEHNR and CDR2 FQNEAQ come from the germline V gene (reference sequence). There are 15 residues in the CDR3. V lost 5 bases, J lost 6 bases, and 11 bases stayed unmatched. CDR3 in amino acids: CASSAPGLAPAEQYF. CDR3 nucleotide sequence: TGTGCCAGCAGCGCCCCGGGACTAGCACCGGCCGAGCAGTACTTC.

This clonotype was counted between two and nine times. The chain recombines TRBV12-3 or TRBV12-4 with TRBJ2-1, with 13 bases identical to TRBD2. Unmatched junction bases numbered 4, after V lost 5 bases and J lost 3 bases. The CDR3 totals 16 residues. CDR3 loop: CASSPRTSGSYNEQFF. The CDR3 region has the DNA TGTGCCAGCAGTCCGCGGACTAGCGGGAGCTACAATGAGCAGTTCTTC.

The chain uses TRBV6-1 and TRBJ1-2; the D gene is possibly TRBD1 (6 bases). CDR1 and CDR2 from the germline V gene are MNHNS and SASEGT. The V end lost 7 bases, the J end lost 8 bases, and 20 bases lay between the germline ends. This CDR3 region has 14 residues. The CDR3 DNA reads as TGTGCCAGCATCAAAATGGGGCAGGGGAGCGGCTACACCTTC. It yields the protein CASIKMGQGSGYTF.

The chain recombines TRBV27 with TRBJ2-7; weak D call: TRBD2 (6 bases). Looked up from germline, CDR1 is MNHEY and CDR2 is SMNVEV (reference sequence). The CDR3 runs to 17 residues. V lost 5 bases and J lost 2, with 22 bases in between. CDR3 bases: TGTGCCAGCAGTCCCATTAGGCCGCAGGGACTCACCTACGAGCAGTACTTC. This encodes CASSPIRPQGLTYEQYF.

This clonotype was seen at least ten times. The V gene is TRBV20-1, the J gene TRBJ2-3; TRBD1 or TRBD2 may be the D gene (5 bases each). Germline assignment: CDR1 DFQATT and CDR2 SNEGSKA (reference sequence). This CDR3 contains 16 residues. V was clipped by 3 bases and J by 0 bases, with 16 bases between them. CDR3 sequence reads: CSASFRGTSSTDTQYF. CDR3 bases: TGCAGTGCTAGTTTCAGAGGGACCTCTAGCACAGATACGCAGTATTTT.

This clonotype occurred a few times. V is TRBV7-7 and J is TRBJ2-2; TRBD1 agrees at 10 bases. This CDR3 has 16 residues. The ends lost 5 bases at V and 2 bases at J; junction bases unmatched: 5. Germline V gene data show CDR1 as SSHAT and CDR2 as FNYEAQ (reference sequence). CDR3 sequence reads: CASSLTGGVNTGELFF. As DNA, the CDR3 is TGTGCCAGCAGCCTGACAGGGGGCGTAAACACCGGGGAGCTGTTTTTT.

This clonotype has more than one count but fewer than ten. The V gene is TRBV7-8, the J gene TRBJ2-1, with no clear D. The V end lost 0 bases, the J end lost 6 bases, and 3 bases lay between the germline ends. This CDR3 has 12 residues. Germline V gene lookup returns CDR1 SGHVS and CDR2 FQNEAQ. Here the CDR3 DNA reads TGTGCCAGCAGCTTAGCCCCCAATGAGCAGTTCTTC. It specifies CASSLAPNEQFF.

V usage is TRBV1 and J usage is TRBJ2-3; the D segment call TRBD2 is taken from the table without a DNA check. TRBV1 is tagged as a pseudogene. The CDR3 sequence is 18 residues long. The CDR3 bases are TGCACCAGCAGCCAAGAGAAGAATAGCGGGTCGAGCACAGATACGCAGTATTTT. Protein product: CTSSQEKNSGSSTDTQYF.

V usage is TRBV4-1 and J usage is TRBJ2-1; 8 bases are shared with TRBD2. The V gene end was trimmed by 4 bases and the J gene end by 7 bases; junction bases not matched to a gene: 30. Germline CDR1 and CDR2: MGHRA and YSYEKL. This CDR3 is 22 amino acids long. CDR3 sequence: CASSPKSGRIRGYPNVGNEQFF. CDR3 bases: TGCGCCAGCAGCCCCAAGAGCGGGAGAATTAGGGGTTATCCGAATGTAGGTAATGAGCAGTTCTTC.

This clonotype was counted many times. This chain connects TRBV18 to TRBJ2-5; no clear D gene. Germline V gene lookup returns CDR1 KGHSH and CDR2 LQKENI. There are 14 residues in the CDR3. V lost 2 bases to trimming and J lost 1 base, with 8 bases between them. CDR3: CASSPKPVQETQYF. The CDR3 DNA reads TGTGCCAGCTCACCAAAACCGGTCCAAGAGACCCAGTACTTC.